This is a list of T cell receptor beta chains from one sample in a study of cytomegalovirus exposure and HLA in healthy donors. The assay was immunoSEQ multiplex PCR, and TCRdb's table has in-frame clones only and misses some. The repertoire has a few hundred thousand clones, roughly four fifths of them found once; the top ten carry about 1.4%. The sequenced sample was PBMCs. These receptors all come from a girl between 10 and 17 years old in good health and CMV-seronegative. CDR3s include the opening cysteine and the closing phenylalanine or tryptophan. The D gene is left open where the match is weak. Clone size is given for some rows only: seen once, a few or many times, or a class if the clone is expanded.

d_call: NA; clone_size: NA; v_call: TRBV30; j_call: TRBJ2-7; cdr3_nt: TGTGCCTGGAACGCCCCGAGGGGGGGAAATCCCTACGAGCAGTACTTC; cdr3_aa: CAWNAPRGGNPYEQYF
d_call: TRBD2; clone_size: NA; v_call: TRBV4-1; j_call: TRBJ2-1; cdr3_nt: TGCGCCAGCAGCCACACTAGCGAGGCCTACAATGAGCAGTTCTTC; cdr3_aa: CASSHTSEAYNEQFF
d_call: NA; clone_size: NA; v_call: TRBV7-8; j_call: TRBJ1-1; cdr3_nt: TGTGCCAGCAGCTCATCGGGACACCGGACTGAAGCTTTCTTT; cdr3_aa: CASSSSGHRTEAFF
d_call: NA; clone_size: NA; v_call: TRBV27; j_call: TRBJ1-6; cdr3_nt: TGTGCCAGCGGTTTATCGAGGGAAATTTTCGGACCTTCTTATTCACCCCTCCACTTT; cdr3_aa: CASGLSREIFGPSYSPLHF
d_call: NA; clone_size: NA; v_call: TRBV6-1; j_call: TRBJ1-1; cdr3_nt: TGTGCCAGCAGAGTGTCAGGGGCCTATGAAGCTTTCTTT; cdr3_aa: CASRVSGAYEAFF
d_call: NA; clone_size: NA; v_call: TRBV19; j_call: TRBJ1-5; cdr3_nt: TGTGCCAGTAGTACAGACAGGTCTCAGCCCCAGCATTTT; cdr3_aa: CASSTDRSQPQHF
d_call: TRBD2; clone_size: NA; v_call: TRBV5-1; j_call: TRBJ2-2; cdr3_nt: TGCGCCAGCAGCTCCCGACTAGCGGGGGGGGCGAATCGACCCGGGGAGCTGTTTTTT; cdr3_aa: CASSSRLAGGANRPGELFF
d_call: TRBD1; clone_size: once; v_call: TRBV5-1; j_call: TRBJ2-5; cdr3_nt: TGCGCCAGCAGCACCTCTACGTCAGGGGGCTGGTGGTGGTCCGGGGGTAGGGGCCAAGAGACCCAGTACTTC; cdr3_aa: CASSTSTSGGWWWSGGRGQETQYF
d_call: TRBD2; clone_size: NA; v_call: TRBV9; j_call: TRBJ2-5; cdr3_nt: TGTGCCAGCAGCGTAGTGGCCGGACTAGCGCAGAGCCAAGAGACCCAGTACTTC; cdr3_aa: CASSVVAGLAQSQETQYF
d_call: NA; clone_size: few; v_call: TRBV7-3; j_call: TRBJ1-5; cdr3_nt: TGTGCCAGCAGCTCCATTGGCCAGGGCAATCAGCCCCAGCATTTT; cdr3_aa: CASSSIGQGNQPQHF
d_call: NA; clone_size: NA; v_call: TRBV6-6; j_call: TRBJ1-2; cdr3_nt: TGTGCCAGCAGTTACGACAGACCCAACTATGGCTACACCTTC; cdr3_aa: CASSYDRPNYGYTF
d_call: TRBD2; clone_size: NA; v_call: TRBV9; j_call: TRBJ2-5; cdr3_nt: TGTGCCAGCAGCGCCACTAGCGGCCAAGAGACCCAGTACTTC; cdr3_aa: CASSATSGQETQYF
d_call: NA; clone_size: NA; v_call: TRBV20-1; j_call: TRBJ1-3; cdr3_nt: TGCAGTGTAGGGGGTGGAAACACCATATATTTT; cdr3_aa: CSVGGGNTIYF
d_call: TRBD1; clone_size: NA; v_call: TRBV7-7; j_call: TRBJ2-5; cdr3_nt: TGTGCCAGCAGCCTGGGGCTATCGTGGGGACAGGGCAGTGTGGAGGTCCAGTACTTC; cdr3_aa: CASSLGLSWGQGSVEVQYF
d_call: TRBD1; clone_size: once; v_call: TRBV27; j_call: TRBJ2-7; cdr3_nt: TGTGCCAGCAGTTTAAGGGGGCGCCGCTACGAGCAGTACTTC; cdr3_aa: CASSLRGRRYEQYF
d_call: NA; clone_size: NA; v_call: TRBV2; j_call: TRBJ1-2; cdr3_nt: TGTGCCAGCAGTGAAGGAGCGCGAGGGGGCTACACCTTC; cdr3_aa: CASSEGARGGYTF
d_call: NA; clone_size: few; v_call: TRBV6-5; j_call: TRBJ1-1; cdr3_nt: TGTGCCACCACTACTGTCAGGGGCCCTACACGTGAAGCTTTCTTT; cdr3_aa: CATTTVRGPTREAFF
d_call: TRBD1; clone_size: NA; v_call: TRBV27; j_call: TRBJ1-5; cdr3_nt: TGTGCCAGCAGCCCGACAGGGACCCGTCAGCCCCAGCATTTT; cdr3_aa: CASSPTGTRQPQHF
d_call: TRBD1; clone_size: NA; v_call: TRBV10-2; j_call: TRBJ1-2; cdr3_nt: TGCGCCAGCAAGAGACAGGGGGCTAGTGGCTACACCTTC; cdr3_aa: CASKRQGASGYTF
d_call: NA; clone_size: NA; v_call: TRBV9; j_call: TRBJ1-6; cdr3_nt: TGTGCCAGCTACCGGAGCTCCTATAATTCACCCCTCCACTTT; cdr3_aa: CASYRSSYNSPLHF
d_call: NA; clone_size: NA; v_call: TRBV4-2; j_call: TRBJ2-7; cdr3_nt: TGTGCCAGCAGCCAAGACGACGAGGACTCCTACGAGCAGTACTTC; cdr3_aa: CASSQDDEDSYEQYF
d_call: NA; clone_size: NA; v_call: TRBV6-1; j_call: TRBJ1-3; cdr3_nt: TGTGCCAGCAGTGAATGGGCAGTCGGAAACACCATATATTTT; cdr3_aa: CASSEWAVGNTIYF
d_call: NA; clone_size: NA; v_call: TRBV7-8; j_call: TRBJ2-1; cdr3_nt: TGTGCCAGCAGCTTAGCTAACAGGGAGGGAGGTCTAATGAGTGAGCAGTTCTTC; cdr3_aa: CASSLANREGGLMSEQFF
d_call: TRBD1; clone_size: few; v_call: TRBV6-5; j_call: TRBJ2-7; cdr3_nt: TGTGCCAGCAGTTACACATTGGGACAGGGGAACGAGCAGTACTTC; cdr3_aa: CASSYTLGQGNEQYF
d_call: TRBD2; clone_size: NA; v_call: TRBV10-1; j_call: TRBJ2-1; cdr3_nt: TGCGCCAGCAGTGAATCCCTACTAGCGGGAGGGATAGAGCAGTTCTTC; cdr3_aa: CASSESLLAGGIEQFF
d_call: TRBD2; clone_size: NA; v_call: TRBV7-3; j_call: TRBJ2-1; cdr3_nt: TGTGCCAGCAGCTCTATAGCGGGAGTTTACGATGAGCAGTTCTTC; cdr3_aa: CASSSIAGVYDEQFF
d_call: NA; clone_size: NA; v_call: TRBV7-9; j_call: TRBJ2-3; cdr3_nt: TGTGCCAGCAGCTTAGTAGCAGATACGCAGTATTTT; cdr3_aa: CASSLVADTQYF
d_call: NA; clone_size: NA; v_call: TRBV7-2; j_call: TRBJ1-5; cdr3_nt: TGTGCCAGCAGCTTAGGTCAGGGGTACAGTCAGCCCCAGCATTTT; cdr3_aa: CASSLGQGYSQPQHF
d_call: TRBD1; clone_size: once; v_call: TRBV19; j_call: TRBJ1-2; cdr3_nt: TGTGCCAGCAGGGGGGATCTGGGCTACACCTTC; cdr3_aa: CASRGDLGYTF
d_call: TRBD2; clone_size: few; v_call: TRBV15; j_call: TRBJ2-3; cdr3_nt: TGTGCCACCAGCGTAGCGGGAGGGGAGACAGATACGCAGTATTTT; cdr3_aa: CATSVAGGETDTQYF
d_call: TRBD1; clone_size: NA; v_call: TRBV12-5; j_call: TRBJ1-1; cdr3_nt: TGTGCTAGTGGTTTGACTCTAACAGGGGCGGCCACTGAAGCTTTCTTT; cdr3_aa: CASGLTLTGAATEAFF
d_call: NA; clone_size: NA; v_call: TRBV18; j_call: TRBJ2-5; cdr3_nt: TGTGCCAGCTCTCAAATTCACCGGGAGACCCAGTACTTC; cdr3_aa: CASSQIHRETQYF
d_call: TRBD1; clone_size: few; v_call: TRBV19; j_call: TRBJ1-1; cdr3_nt: TGTGCCAGTACAACCAGACAGGGCTTGAACACTGAAGCTTTCTTT; cdr3_aa: CASTTRQGLNTEAFF
d_call: NA; clone_size: NA; v_call: TRBV7-8; j_call: TRBJ2-7; cdr3_nt: TGTGCCAGCAGCTTAGGTACGCTGGGAGTCCCCTACGAGCAGTACTTC; cdr3_aa: CASSLGTLGVPYEQYF
d_call: TRBD1; clone_size: few; v_call: TRBV6-6; j_call: TRBJ1-1; cdr3_nt: TGTGCCAGCAGACAGGGTGACAGGGAAGTTCACACTGAAGCTTTCTTT; cdr3_aa: CASRQGDREVHTEAFF
d_call: TRBD1; clone_size: few; v_call: TRBV15; j_call: TRBJ2-7; cdr3_nt: TGTGCCACCAGCGGACAGGAGACCTACGAGCAGTACTTC; cdr3_aa: CATSGQETYEQYF
d_call: TRBD2; clone_size: few; v_call: TRBV6-4; j_call: TRBJ2-1; cdr3_nt: TGTGCCAGCAGCCCCTTCACTAGCGGCTCCTACAATGAGCAGTTCTTC; cdr3_aa: CASSPFTSGSYNEQFF
d_call: NA; clone_size: NA; v_call: TRBV28; j_call: TRBJ1-2; cdr3_nt: TGTGCCAGCAGTTTATTGGGGGGGGGCCAATATGGCTACACCTTC; cdr3_aa: CASSLLGGGQYGYTF
d_call: TRBD2; clone_size: NA; v_call: TRBV10-3; j_call: TRBJ2-2; cdr3_nt: TGTGCCATCAGCGGCGGGGGGGCATCCGGGGAGCTGTTTTTT; cdr3_aa: CAISGGGASGELFF
d_call: NA; clone_size: once; v_call: TRBV29-1; j_call: TRBJ2-1; cdr3_nt: TGCAGCGTTGGGCAGGCCAGATACAATGAGCAGTTCTTC; cdr3_aa: CSVGQARYNEQFF
d_call: TRBD2; clone_size: few; v_call: TRBV9; j_call: TRBJ2-1; cdr3_nt: TGTGCCAGCAGCGCGGTCCGACTAGCGGGGGGCCGCAATGAGCAGTTCTTC; cdr3_aa: CASSAVRLAGGRNEQFF
d_call: TRBD2; clone_size: NA; v_call: TRBV19; j_call: TRBJ2-5; cdr3_nt: TGTGCCAGTAGTACCCGACAGGGGCTGAAGGGACTAGCGTCAGACGGGGAGACCCAGTACTTC; cdr3_aa: CASSTRQGLKGLASDGETQYF
d_call: NA; clone_size: once; v_call: TRBV27; j_call: TRBJ1-1; cdr3_nt: TGTGCCACCAAGGGGAGGATCCTCACTGAAGCTTTCTTT; cdr3_aa: CATKGRILTEAFF
d_call: NA; clone_size: NA; v_call: TRBV30; j_call: TRBJ1-2; cdr3_nt: TGTGCCTGGGCGGGGACGGCCCTAGGAGGGGTCCATGGCTACACCTTC; cdr3_aa: CAWAGTALGGVHGYTF
d_call: TRBD1; clone_size: NA; v_call: TRBV7-2; j_call: TRBJ1-1; cdr3_nt: TGTGCCAGCAGCTTCCGCTCGGGACAGGCCCTGAACACTGAAGCTTTCTTT; cdr3_aa: CASSFRSGQALNTEAFF
d_call: TRBD1; clone_size: NA; v_call: TRBV28; j_call: TRBJ2-3; cdr3_nt: TGTGCCAGCAGGGCCGGGACAGGGTATAATTTCCCTACGCAGTATTTT; cdr3_aa: CASRAGTGYNFPTQYF
d_call: TRBD1; clone_size: once; v_call: TRBV11-1; j_call: TRBJ2-7; cdr3_nt: TGTGCCAGCAGCCGGACAGGGGGAATACGCGAGCAGTACTTC; cdr3_aa: CASSRTGGIREQYF
d_call: TRBD1; clone_size: once; v_call: TRBV6-4; j_call: TRBJ2-2; cdr3_nt: TGTGCCAGCAGCAACATCGGGACAGGGGACACCGGGGAGCTGTTTTTT; cdr3_aa: CASSNIGTGDTGELFF
d_call: NA; clone_size: NA; v_call: TRBV6-5; j_call: TRBJ2-2; cdr3_nt: TGTGCCAGCAGTTACTCCTACTATGGCGCCACCGGGGAGCTGTTTTTT; cdr3_aa: CASSYSYYGATGELFF
d_call: NA; clone_size: once; v_call: TRBV29-1; j_call: TRBJ1-2; cdr3_nt: TGCAGCGTCGACCACCCGGGGTCCTATGGCTACACCTTC; cdr3_aa: CSVDHPGSYGYTF
d_call: NA; clone_size: NA; v_call: TRBV6-5; j_call: TRBJ1-2; cdr3_nt: TGTGCCAGCATGACCTCCCGAGACGGGGTAGGAGGCTACACCTTC; cdr3_aa: CASMTSRDGVGGYTF
d_call: NA; clone_size: NA; v_call: TRBV19; j_call: TRBJ2-2; cdr3_nt: TGTGCCAGTAGTATAGGGACTGGAGTCCCCGGGGAGCTGTTTTTT; cdr3_aa: CASSIGTGVPGELFF